This T cell receptor beta chain is from a study of a mutant IDH1 vaccine in newly diagnosed glioma. Study details: The start of vaccination came 4-6 weeks after radiotherapy alone, or with temozolomide cycles.

As to this clone: Its antigen remains unidentified.

Regarding time point: week 47, end of study. Vaccination comprised doses that each held 300 ug of mutant IDH1 20-mer peptide, plus topical imiquimod. This table comes from immunoSEQ multiplex PCR, and its TCRdb copy is limited to in-frame clones, with some not included. This sample yields some 87,000 clones, of which more than 80% are seen a single time; around 5.3% belongs to the top ten. The CDR3 extends over 16 amino acids. V was trimmed by 5 bases and J by 0 bases, leaving 11 bases between them. The germline CDR1 and CDR2 sequences are SEHNR and FQNEAQ (reference sequence). Study conclusions and caveats: Alterations occurring in top peripheral T cell clonotypes seemed unrelated to pseudoprogression.

Sequencing used PBMCs, obtained from a glioma patient whose treatment included an IDH1 peptide vaccine. The TCR originated in a man between 40 and 49 years old with glioma. This chain joins TRBV7-9 and TRBJ1-6; a weak D match, TRBD1 (5 bases). CDR3 in DNA: TGTGCCAGCAGCCCAGGGAGAGGCTCCTATAATTCACCCCTCCACTTT. Its protein is CASSPGRGSYNSPLHF. The whole variable domain, remainder taken from reference TRBV7-9 and TRBJ1-6, is DTGVSQNPRHKITKRGQNVTFRCDPISEHNRLYWYRQTLGQGPEFLTYFQNEAQLEKSRLLSDRFSAERPKGSFSTLEIQRTEQGDSAMYLCASSPGRGSYNSPLHFGNGTRLTVT.